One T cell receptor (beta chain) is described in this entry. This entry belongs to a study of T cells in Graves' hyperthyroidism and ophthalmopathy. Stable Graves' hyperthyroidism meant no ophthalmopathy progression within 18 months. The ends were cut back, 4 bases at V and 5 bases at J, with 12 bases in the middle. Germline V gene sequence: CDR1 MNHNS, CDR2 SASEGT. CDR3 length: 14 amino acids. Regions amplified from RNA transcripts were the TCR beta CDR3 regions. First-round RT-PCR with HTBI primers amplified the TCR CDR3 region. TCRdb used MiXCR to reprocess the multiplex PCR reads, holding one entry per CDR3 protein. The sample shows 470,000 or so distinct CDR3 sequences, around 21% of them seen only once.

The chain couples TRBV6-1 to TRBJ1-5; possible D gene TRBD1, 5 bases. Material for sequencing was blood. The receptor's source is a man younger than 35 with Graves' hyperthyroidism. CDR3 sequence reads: CASSVRGGDQPQHF. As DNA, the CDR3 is TGTGCCAGCAGTGTTCGGGGGGGAGATCAGCCCCAGCATTTT.